This TCR beta chain stems from a study of T-cell memory formation after mild COVID-19. On the study more broadly: TCR clusters were largely donor specific.

Findings and caveats of the study: Some clones that responded turned up in pre-infection memory, which suggests that cross-reactive memory joined in. CD4+ bias marked clones expanding day 15 to 37, unlike balanced contracting clones.

A note on this clonotype: The antigen is not known.

The CDR3 is 15 residues long. The germline V gene encodes CDR1 LGHDT and CDR2 YNNKEL (reference sequence). V lost 4 bases to trimming and J lost 4 bases; unmatched junction nucleotides: 7. 5'RACE, which relied on constant-segment primers, yielded TCR alpha and TCR beta cDNA libraries carrying sample barcodes and UMIs. TCRdb re-called the 5' RACE reads with MiXCR, one entry per CDR3 protein. The sample includes around 440,000 distinct CDR3 sequences, 15% to 20% of them seen just once. The chain is built from TRBV3-1 and TRBJ2-7, with 10 bases identical to TRBD2. The receptor was isolated from an adult woman who had mild COVID-19 (a few samples of this study predate the infection). Cell type and time point are not known. Sequenced material: PBMCs or a T cell subset sorted from them (not recorded which). CDR3 sequence (DNA): TGTGCCAGCAGCCCAACCGGACTAGCGGCTTACGAGCAGTACTTC. Its protein is CASSPTGLAAYEQYF.